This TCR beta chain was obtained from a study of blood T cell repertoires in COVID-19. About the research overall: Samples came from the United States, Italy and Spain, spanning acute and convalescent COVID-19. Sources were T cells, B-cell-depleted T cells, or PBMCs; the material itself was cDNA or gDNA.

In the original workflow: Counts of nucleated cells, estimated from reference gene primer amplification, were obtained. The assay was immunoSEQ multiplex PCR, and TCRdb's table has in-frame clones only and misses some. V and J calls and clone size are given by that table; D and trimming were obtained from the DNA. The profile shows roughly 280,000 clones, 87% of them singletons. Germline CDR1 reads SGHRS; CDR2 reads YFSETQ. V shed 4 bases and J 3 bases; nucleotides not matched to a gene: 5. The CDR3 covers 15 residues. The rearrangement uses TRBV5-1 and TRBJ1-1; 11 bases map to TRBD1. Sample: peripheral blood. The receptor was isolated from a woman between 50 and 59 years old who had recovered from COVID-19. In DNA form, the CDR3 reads TGCGCCAGCAGCGAAAGGGACAGGGGGTACACTGAAGCTTTCTTT. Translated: CASSERDRGYTEAFF.